The rows below give T cell receptor beta chains drawn from one sample of a study of T cell responses to AZD1222 COVID-19 vaccine. Produced via immunoSEQ multiplex PCR; TCRdb's table is partial and in-frame only. The sample includes 150,000 to 200,000 clones, under 95% of them seen just once. The sequenced sample was peripheral blood, obtained 28 days after the second AZD1222 dose. The source is an adult who received the AZD1222 COVID-19 vaccine. Each CDR3 is given with its conserved first and last residue. Fields, in order: CDR3 protein, CDR3 DNA, clone size, D gene, J gene, V gene. A D gene is named only where the DNA matches it firmly. Size is stated for part of the rows, as once, few or many counts, or as a class when the clone is expanded.

CASGSHRPMNTEAFF TGTGCTAGTGGTTCCCACCGACCTATGAACACTGAAGCTTTCTTT - - TRBJ1-1 TRBV12-5
CASRPSARQETQYF TGTGCCAGCAGGCCCTCAGCCCGCCAAGAGACCCAGTACTTC once - TRBJ2-5 TRBV7-6
CASSQAQGVDYGYTF TGCGCCAGCAGCCAAGCCCAGGGGGTAGACTATGGCTACACCTTC - TRBD1 TRBJ1-2 TRBV4-1
CASSPTTGYTEAFF TGTGCCAGCAGCCCTACCACAGGGTACACTGAAGCTTTCTTT - - TRBJ1-1 TRBV7-2
CASSLLRTQAFF TGTGCCAGCAGTTTACTGCGGACTCAAGCTTTCTTT - - TRBJ1-1 TRBV12-3/TRBV12-4
CASRGGYTF TGTGCCAGCAGAGGCGGCTACACCTTC - - TRBJ1-2 TRBV7-3
CASSLRSLAGSYEQYF TGTGCCAGCAGCTTACGTTCTCTAGCGGGTTCCTACGAGCAGTACTTC - TRBD2 TRBJ2-7 TRBV7-2
CASSHQGAYSETQYF TGTGCCAGCAGCCACCAGGGGGCTTACTCAGAGACCCAGTACTTC - TRBD1 TRBJ2-5 TRBV5-8
CSPYRGYGYTF TGCAGTCCTTATAGGGGATATGGCTACACCTTC few - TRBJ1-2 TRBV20-1
CASSRPTGGDGYTF TGTGCCAGCAGCCGCCCAACAGGGGGCGATGGCTACACCTTC - TRBD1 TRBJ1-2 TRBV5-4
CASSPGMAGGNYEQFF TGTGCCAGCAGCCCGGGGATGGCAGGGGGCAATTATGAGCAGTTCTTC few TRBD1 TRBJ2-1 TRBV5-5
CASSQGLAGGPLSDTQYF TGCGCCAGCAGCCAAGGGCTAGCGGGAGGGCCGCTGTCAGATACGCAGTATTTT - TRBD2 TRBJ2-3 TRBV4-1
CASSQGSTGSQYGYTF TGCGCCAGCAGCCAAGGTTCTACAGGGAGTCAGTATGGCTACACCTTC - - TRBJ1-2 TRBV4-3
CASSLEGEWTPTDTQYF TGCGCCAGCAGCTTGGAAGGGGAGTGGACCCCCACAGATACGCAGTATTTT once - TRBJ2-3 TRBV5-1
CTINREGRDTQYF TGTACCATCAACCGGGAGGGCCGGGATACGCAGTATTTT - TRBD2 TRBJ2-3 TRBV10-3
CASSLGTGGDEQYF TGTGCCAGCAGCCTTGGGACAGGGGGCGACGAGCAGTACTTC - - TRBJ2-7 TRBV21-1
CASSQGTGSLNTEAFF TGCGCCAGCAGCCAGGGGACAGGCTCCCTGAACACTGAAGCTTTCTTT - TRBD1 TRBJ1-1 TRBV4-3
CASSIVTTHNEQFF TGTGCCAGTAGTATAGTCACTACCCACAATGAGCAGTTCTTC once - TRBJ2-1 TRBV19
CASSERDIITGELFF TGTGCCAGCAGCGAGAGGGACATCATCACCGGGGAGCTGTTTTTT - - TRBJ2-2 TRBV2
CASSPRTVPYFGYTF TGTGCCAGCAGTCCTCGGACAGTTCCCTATTTTGGCTACACCTTC - - TRBJ1-2 TRBV28
CASSSLPSSTGGHEQYF TGCGCCAGCAGCTCCCTACCCAGCTCGACAGGGGGACACGAGCAGTACTTC - TRBD1 TRBJ2-7 TRBV5-1
CAWRRAGPRGYTF TGTGCCTGGAGGAGGGCGGGACCCCGTGGCTACACCTTC - - TRBJ1-2 TRBV30
CASSPTGTSFWNEQFF TGTGCCAGCAGCCCGACCGGGACTAGCTTTTGGAATGAGCAGTTCTTC - TRBD2 TRBJ2-1 TRBV7-8
CASRAQGAKNEKLFF TGTGCCAGCAGGGCACAGGGGGCCAAGAATGAAAAACTGTTTTTT - TRBD1 TRBJ1-4 TRBV2
CASGQGLDTQTQYF TGTGCCAGCGGACAAGGACTAGATACTCAGACCCAGTACTTC - TRBD2 TRBJ2-5 TRBV6-5
CASSLVGVGGYTF TGTGCCAGCAGCTTAGTGGGGGTCGGTGGCTACACCTTC - - TRBJ1-2 TRBV7-9
CASSQGVGLAKNIQYF TGTGCCAGCAGCCAAGGTGTGGGATTAGCCAAAAACATTCAGTACTTC - - TRBJ2-4 TRBV4-2
CATSRDETRLNQPQHF TGTGCCACCAGCAGAGATGAGACCAGGTTAAATCAGCCCCAGCATTTT - - TRBJ1-5 TRBV15
CASSTSRDRPNTEAFF TGTGCCAGCAGCACTAGTAGGGACAGGCCGAACACTGAAGCTTTCTTT - - TRBJ1-1 TRBV21-1
CASSIRKVGSYNEQFF TGCGCCAGCAGCATCCGAAAGGTCGGATCCTACAATGAGCAGTTCTTC - - TRBJ2-1 TRBV4-1
CASSQVFSGGGTDTQYF TGCGCCAGCAGCCAAGTTTTTAGCGGGGGGGGCACAGATACGCAGTATTTT - TRBD2 TRBJ2-3 TRBV4-3
CASGFTGDTEAFF TGTGCTAGTGGTTTTACAGGGGACACTGAAGCTTTCTTT - TRBD1 TRBJ1-1 TRBV12-5
CASSYDRGNSPLHF TGTGCCAGCAGTTATGACAGGGGCAATTCACCCCTCCACTTT - TRBD1 TRBJ1-6 TRBV7-9
CASSQPGLVNEQFF TGCGCCAGCAGCCAGCCGGGACTAGTCAATGAGCAGTTCTTC - TRBD2 TRBJ2-1 TRBV4-1
CASSSRGGSTNEKLFF TGTGCCAGCAGTTCCCGAGGCGGATCAACTAATGAAAAACTGTTTTTT - - TRBJ1-4 TRBV28
CASSPHGLANYEQYF TGTGCCAGCAGCCCGCACGGACTAGCGAACTACGAGCAGTACTTC few TRBD2 TRBJ2-7 TRBV7-2
CASSFFLAGGPYNEQFF TGTGCCAGCAGTTTTTTCCTAGCGGGAGGCCCCTACAATGAGCAGTTCTTC once TRBD2 TRBJ2-1 TRBV28
CASSLDSHLTYEQYF TGTGCCAGCAGTTTGGACAGCCATCTGACCTACGAGCAGTACTTC - - TRBJ2-7 TRBV28
CASSDRGRRTWPKGYTF TGTGCCAGCAGTGATCGGGGACGGCGTACGTGGCCAAAGGGTTACACCTTC - - TRBJ1-2 TRBV6-1
CASSSDFLRTGTLNTEAFF TGTGCCAGCAGCTCAGACTTTCTCCGCACCGGGACCCTCAACACTGAAGCTTTCTTT - - TRBJ1-1 TRBV5-4
CSVGALHMGYTEAFF TGCAGCGTTGGAGCCTTACACATGGGTTACACTGAAGCTTTCTTT once - TRBJ1-1 TRBV29-1
CASRRTGGGGGYTF TGTGCCAGCAGGCGAACAGGGGGCGGTGGTGGCTACACCTTC once TRBD1 TRBJ1-2 TRBV5-5
CASRDRTPGLNTEAFF TGTGCCAGCAGAGACAGAACCCCAGGGTTGAACACTGAAGCTTTCTTT - - TRBJ1-1 TRBV5-6
CASSRGQGNNSPLHF TGTGCCAGCAGCCGGGGACAGGGAAATAATTCACCCCTCCACTTT - TRBD1 TRBJ1-6 TRBV7-9
CASSLAGSAGNTIYF TGTGCCAGCAGCTTAGCGGGGTCGGCTGGAAACACCATATATTTT - - TRBJ1-3 TRBV13
CASSLMVGLFEFF TGTGCCAGCAGTTTAATGGTCGGCCTATTCGAGTTCTTC - - TRBJ2-1 TRBV27
CASSWDRYGYTF TGTGCCAGCAGCTGGGACCGCTATGGCTACACCTTC - - TRBJ1-2 TRBV5-4
CATSDLSRGNTGELFF TGTGCCACCAGTGATTTGAGCAGGGGGAACACCGGGGAGCTGTTTTTT - - TRBJ2-2 TRBV24-1
CASSEAFGGFTDTQYF TGTGCCAGCAGTGAAGCATTCGGGGGATTCACAGATACGCAGTATTTT - - TRBJ2-3 TRBV6-1